This TCR beta chain was captured by sequencing in a study of blood T cell repertoires in COVID-19. For the study at large: Italy, Spain and the United States were the sources of the convalescent and acute COVID-19 samples.

This clone was seen only once. Sequenced by immunoSEQ multiplex PCR; TCRdb stores in-frame clones only, minus some. This table holds about 190,000 clones, about 85% found once. The CDR3 has 15 amino acids. The V end lost 3 bases, the J end lost 0 bases, and 12 bases lay between the germline ends. Germline loops: CDR1 SGHNT, CDR2 YYREEE (reference sequence). Sequenced sample: peripheral blood. The sequence was obtained from a woman in her twenties or thirties with active or convalescent COVID-19. The chain couples TRBV5-4 to TRBJ1-1, with D perhaps TRBD1 (6 bases). Here the CDR3 DNA reads TGTGCCAGCAGCTCCAGGACAGAGATGAACACTGAAGCTTTCTTT. It yields the protein CASSSRTEMNTEAFF. Complete variable domain (other parts from reference TRBV5-4 and TRBJ1-1): ETGVTQSPTHLIKTRGQQVTLRCSSQSGHNTVSWYQQALGQGPQFIFQYYREEENGRGNFPPRFSGLQFPNYSSELNVNALELDDSALYLCASSSRTEMNTEAFFGQGTRLTVV.